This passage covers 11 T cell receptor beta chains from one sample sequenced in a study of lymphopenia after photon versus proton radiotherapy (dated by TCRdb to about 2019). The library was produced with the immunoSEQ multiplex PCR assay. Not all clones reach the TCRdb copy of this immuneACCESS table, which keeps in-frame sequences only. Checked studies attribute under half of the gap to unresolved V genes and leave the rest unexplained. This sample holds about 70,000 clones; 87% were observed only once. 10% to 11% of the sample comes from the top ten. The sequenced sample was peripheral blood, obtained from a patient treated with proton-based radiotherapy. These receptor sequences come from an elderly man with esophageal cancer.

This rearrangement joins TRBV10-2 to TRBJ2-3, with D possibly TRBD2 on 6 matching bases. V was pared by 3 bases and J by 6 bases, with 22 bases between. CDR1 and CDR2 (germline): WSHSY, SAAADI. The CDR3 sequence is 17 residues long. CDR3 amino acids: CASSDGNGSPARDTQYF. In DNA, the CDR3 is TGCGCCAGCAGTGATGGGAACGGGAGCCCTGCACGCGATACGCAGTATTTT.

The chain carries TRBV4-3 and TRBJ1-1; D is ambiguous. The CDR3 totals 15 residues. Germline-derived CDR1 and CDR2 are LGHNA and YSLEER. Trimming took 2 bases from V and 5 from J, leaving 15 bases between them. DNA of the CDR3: TGCGCCAGCAGCCAATGGCACGGAAGTAGGACTGAAGCTTTCTTT. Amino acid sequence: CASSQWHGSRTEAFF.

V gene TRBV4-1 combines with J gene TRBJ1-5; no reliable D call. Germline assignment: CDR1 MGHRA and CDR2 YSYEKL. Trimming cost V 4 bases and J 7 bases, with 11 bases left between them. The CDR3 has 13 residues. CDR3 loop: CASSLGRWQPQHF. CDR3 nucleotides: TGCGCCAGCAGCCTCGGTAGATGGCAGCCCCAGCATTTT.

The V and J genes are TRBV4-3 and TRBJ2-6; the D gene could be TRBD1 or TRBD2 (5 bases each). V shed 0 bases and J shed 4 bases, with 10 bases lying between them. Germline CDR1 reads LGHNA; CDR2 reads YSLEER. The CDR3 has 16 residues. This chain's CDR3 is CASSQDIGTGANVLTF. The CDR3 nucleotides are TGCGCCAGCAGCCAAGATATCGGGACCGGGGCCAACGTCCTGACTTTC.

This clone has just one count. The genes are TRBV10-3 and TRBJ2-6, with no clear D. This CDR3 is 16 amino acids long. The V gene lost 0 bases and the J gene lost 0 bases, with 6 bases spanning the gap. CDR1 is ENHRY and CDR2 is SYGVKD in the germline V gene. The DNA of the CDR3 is TGTGCCATCAGTGAGTCGGGTCGCTCTGGGGCCAACGTCCTGACTTTC. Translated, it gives CAISESGRSGANVLTF.

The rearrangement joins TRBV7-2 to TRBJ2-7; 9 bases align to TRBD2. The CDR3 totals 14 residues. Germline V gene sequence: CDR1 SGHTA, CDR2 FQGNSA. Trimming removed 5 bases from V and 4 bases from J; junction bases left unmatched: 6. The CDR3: CASSHRTSVYEQYF. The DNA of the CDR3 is TGTGCCAGCAGCCACCGGACTAGCGTATACGAGCAGTACTTC. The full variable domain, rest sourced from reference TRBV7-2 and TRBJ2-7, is GAGVSQSPSNKVTEKGKDVELRCDPISGHTALYWYRQSLGQGLEFLIYFQGNSAPDKSGLPSDRFSAERTGGSVSTLTIQRTQQEDSAVYLCASSHRTSVYEQYFGPGTRLTVT.

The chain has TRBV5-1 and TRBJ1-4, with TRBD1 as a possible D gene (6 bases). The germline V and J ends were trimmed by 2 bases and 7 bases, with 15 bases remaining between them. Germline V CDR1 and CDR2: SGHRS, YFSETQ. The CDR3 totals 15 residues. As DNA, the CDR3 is TGCGCCAGCAGCTTCTCCGGGGGCCCGGGTGAAAAACTGTTTTTT. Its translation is CASSFSGGPGEKLFF.

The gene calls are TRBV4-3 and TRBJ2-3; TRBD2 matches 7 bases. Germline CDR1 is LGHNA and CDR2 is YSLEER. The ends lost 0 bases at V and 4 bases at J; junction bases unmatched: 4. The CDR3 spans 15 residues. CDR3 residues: CASSQDPTSADTQYF. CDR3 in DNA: TGCGCCAGCAGCCAAGATCCAACTAGCGCAGATACGCAGTATTTT.

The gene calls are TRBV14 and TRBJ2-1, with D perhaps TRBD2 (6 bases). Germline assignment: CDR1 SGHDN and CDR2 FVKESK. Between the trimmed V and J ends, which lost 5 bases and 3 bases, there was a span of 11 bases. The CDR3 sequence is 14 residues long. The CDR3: CASSLAVDYNEQFF. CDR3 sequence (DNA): TGTGCCAGCAGCTTAGCGGTCGACTACAATGAGCAGTTCTTC.

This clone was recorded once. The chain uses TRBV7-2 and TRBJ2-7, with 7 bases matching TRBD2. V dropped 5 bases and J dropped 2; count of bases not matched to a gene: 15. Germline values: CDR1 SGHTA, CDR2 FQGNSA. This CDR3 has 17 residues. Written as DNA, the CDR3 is TGTGCCAGCAGCATCCTAGCGGAGGTCACGTCTGCCTACGAGCAGTACTTC. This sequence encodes CASSILAEVTSAYEQYF.

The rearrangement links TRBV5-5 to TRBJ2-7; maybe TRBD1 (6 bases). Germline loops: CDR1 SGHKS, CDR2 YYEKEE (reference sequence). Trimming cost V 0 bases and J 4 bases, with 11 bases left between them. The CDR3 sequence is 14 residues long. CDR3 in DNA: TGTGCCAGCAGCTTGGACAGGGCGAGATACGAGCAGTACTTC. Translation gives CASSLDRARYEQYF.